One and the same sample provided the 10 T cell receptor beta chains below, sequenced in a study of T-cell memory formation after mild COVID-19. In TCRdb, the 5' RACE reads were re-called with MiXCR into one record per CDR3 protein. The sample consists of under 250,000 distinct CDR3 sequences, 7.5% to 10% of them appearing once. Sequencing was performed on PBMCs or a T cell subset sorted from them (not recorded which). These receptors originate from a young man who had mild COVID-19 (a few samples of this study predate the infection). Cell type and time point are not known.

This clonotype was seen ten or more times. This chain connects TRBV18 to TRBJ2-1; no reliable D call. From germline, CDR1 is KGHSH and CDR2 LQKENI. The V end lost 6 bases, the J end lost 13 bases, and 16 bases lay between the germline ends. The CDR3 is made up of 12 amino acids. CDR3 protein: CASSPDQELQFF. The DNA for the CDR3 is TGTGCCAGCTCCCCGGACCAGGAACTCCAGTTCTTC.

The table lists this clonotype with many counts. The chain joins TRBV7-9 to TRBJ2-1; the D is unclear. The germline CDR1 and CDR2 sequences are SEHNR and FQNEAQ (reference sequence). CDR3 length equals 15 residues. V lost 7 bases and J lost 5, with 18 bases in between. The CDR3 spells CASTVLLPANNEQFF. The CDR3 DNA is TGTGCCAGCACCGTCTTACTTCCTGCAAACAATGAGCAGTTCTTC. Full variable domain (missing parts from reference TRBV7-9 and TRBJ2-1): DTGVSQNPRHKITKRGQNVTFRCDPISEHNRLYWYRQTLGQGPEFLTYFQNEAQLEKSRLLSDRFSAERPKGSFSTLEIQRTEQGDSAMYLCASTVLLPANNEQFFGPGTRLTVL.

This clonotype was recorded a few times. This chain joins TRBV7-3 and TRBJ1-1; possible D gene TRBD1, 6 bases. In germline, CDR1 is SGHTA, CDR2 FQGTGA. Between the trimmed V and J ends, which lost 4 bases and 8 bases, there was a span of 14 bases. This CDR3 spans 13 amino acids. The CDR3 loop reads CASSSTGSGEAFF. The CDR3 DNA reads TGTGCCAGCAGCTCCACAGGGAGTGGCGAAGCTTTCTTT.

This clonotype has ten or more counts. The chain employs TRBV7-9 and TRBJ2-1; D possibly corresponds to TRBD1 (6 bases). Germline CDR1 SEHNR, CDR2 FQNEAQ (reference sequence). Trimming removed 6 bases at V and 0 bases at J, with 15 bases between. The CDR3 consists of 16 residues. CDR3 region: CASSHRPDSSYNEQFF. The CDR3 DNA sequence: TGTGCCAGCAGTCACAGACCGGACAGCTCCTACAATGAGCAGTTCTTC.

For the CDR3, the DNA is TGTGCCAGCAGCACAGGGACGGCTTACGAGCAGTACTTC. Amino acid sequence: CASSTGTAYEQYF. The rearrangement uses TRBV7-2 and TRBJ2-7, with a weak D call TRBD1 (6 bases). This CDR3 region has 13 residues. The germline V gene encodes CDR1 SGHTA and CDR2 FQGNSA. V lost 5 bases and J lost 4, with 12 bases in between.

The V call is TRBV5-6, the J call TRBJ2-1; 7 bases align to TRBD1. J was trimmed by 0 bases and V by 1 base; bases with no gene match: 4. The CDR3 has 16 residues. CDR1 and CDR2 from the germline V gene are SGHDT and YYEEEE. For the CDR3, the DNA is TGTGCCAGCAGCTTGTTGAGACAGGGCTCCTACAATGAGCAGTTCTTC. Its translation: CASSLLRQGSYNEQFF.

This clonotype was counted many times. The gene calls are TRBV4-3 and TRBJ2-5, with 9 bases identical to TRBD1. Germline V CDR1 and CDR2: LGHNA, YSLEER. CDR3 length equals 16 residues. Trimming at V came to 3 bases and at J to 5 bases, leaving 10 bases not matched to a gene. This CDR3 is CASSQGSTGGGETQYF. CDR3 in DNA: TGCGCCAGCAGCCAGGGGTCGACAGGGGGAGGCGAGACCCAGTACTTC.

The chain recombines TRBV2 with TRBJ2-5; D gene ambiguous. Per the germline V gene, CDR1 is SNHLY and CDR2 is FYNNEI. V was clipped by 6 bases and J by 5 bases, with 7 bases between them. CDR3 length equals 11 residues. The CDR3: CASSGRETQYF. For the CDR3, the DNA is TGTGCCAGCAGCGGAAGGGAGACCCAGTACTTC. The whole variable domain, filled in from reference TRBV2 and TRBJ2-5, reads EPEVTQTPSHQVTQMGQEVILRCVPISNHLYFYWYRQILGQKVEFLVSFYNNEISEKSEIFDDQFSVERPDGSNFTLKIRSTKLEDSAMYFCASSGRETQYFGPGTRLLVL.

This clonotype was counted a few times. The chain recombines TRBV5-1 with TRBJ2-7; D perhaps matches TRBD2 (5 bases). The length of the CDR3 is 14 residues. Germline CDR1 SGHRS, CDR2 YFSETQ. V was pared by 0 bases and J by 4 bases, with 11 bases between. The CDR3 coding sequence is TGCGCCAGCAGCTTGGTTGAGGGTCCGTACGAGCAGTACTTC. This translates into CASSLVEGPYEQYF. Combining the CDR3 with reference TRBV5-1 and TRBJ2-7 gives the whole variable domain KAGVTQTPRYLIKTRGQQVTLSCSPISGHRSVSWYQQTPGQGLQFLFEYFSETQRNKGNFPGRFSGRQFSNSRSEMNVSTLELGDSALYLCASSLVEGPYEQYFGPGTRLTVT.

This chain links TRBV4-2 with TRBJ2-7; TRBD1 or TRBD2 may be the D gene (5 bases each). The CDR3 sequence is 15 residues long. The V gene's germline CDR1 is LGHNA and CDR2 YNFKEQ. V was clipped by 1 base and J by 2 bases, with 12 bases between them. Written as DNA, the CDR3 is TGTGCCAGCAGCCAAGTGGGGGACGGAGCCTACGAGCAGTACTTC. This codes for CASSQVGDGAYEQYF.